The clone carrying this T cell receptor (beta chain) has a handful of counts. The authors extracted RNA and reverse transcribed it into cDNA as the sequencing template. This table comes from immunoSEQ multiplex PCR, and its TCRdb copy is limited to in-frame clones, with some not included. This table has 50,000 to 70,000 clones, about 44% appearing once. The record originates from a study of CD8+ T cells in alopecia areata. Germline CDR1 is SGHTA and CDR2 is FQGNSA. This CDR3 comprises 14 residues. The ends lost 7 bases at V and 3 bases at J; junction bases unmatched: 7. Material for sequencing was NKG2D-low CD8+ T cells sorted from blood. This TCR came from a human donor with alopecia areata. This rearrangement joins TRBV7-2 to TRBJ1-1, with TRBD1 matching over 8 bases. The CDR3 DNA reads as TGTGCCAGCACCCGAGCGACAGGGGACACTGAAGCTTTCTTT. Translation gives CASTRATGDTEAFF.